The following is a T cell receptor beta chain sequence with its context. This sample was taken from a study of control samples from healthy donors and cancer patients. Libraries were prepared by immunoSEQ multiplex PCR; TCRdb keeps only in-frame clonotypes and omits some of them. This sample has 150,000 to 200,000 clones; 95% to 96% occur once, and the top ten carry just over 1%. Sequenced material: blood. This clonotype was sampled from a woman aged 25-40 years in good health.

This CDR3 is CAISEAGLGNEKLFF. The CDR3, as DNA: TGTGCCATCAGTGAGGCCGGACTGGGGAATGAAAAACTGTTTTTT. The chain is built from TRBV10-3 and TRBJ1-4; no definite D call. The V gene's germline CDR1 is ENHRY and CDR2 SYGVKD. The length of the CDR3 is 15 residues. The V gene lost 2 bases and the J gene lost 5 bases, with 12 bases spanning the gap.